This T cell receptor beta chain derives from a study of siplizumab effects on memory and regulatory T cells. The table lists this clone with a few counts. The antigen is undetermined. Study findings and constraints: The authors mapped only a minor fraction of alloreactive clones to unstimulated subsets.

The table came from immunoSEQ multiplex PCR; TCRdb's copy has only in-frame clones and leaves some out. This sample has 60,000 to 65,000 clones, with around 79% found just once. V was shortened by 8 bases and J by 2 bases, with 12 bases between the two germline ends. The CDR3 is 13 residues long. Germline V gene data show CDR1 as MDHEN and CDR2 as SYDVKM. Sequencing was carried out using memory CD4+ T cells sorted from blood. V usage is TRBV28 and J usage is TRBJ1-2, with D possibly being TRBD1 (6 bases). The sequence was obtained from a human donor in good health. The DNA of the CDR3 is TGTGCCAGCGGGGGCAGCTTAAACTATGGCTACACCTTC. Translated, it gives CASGGSLNYGYTF.